What follows are 29 T cell receptor beta chains derived from one specimen sequenced in a study of blood T cell repertoires in COVID-19. TCRdb keeps only in-frame clones here, not all; method: immunoSEQ multiplex PCR. This sample has approximately 210,000 clones, with approximately 84% found just once. The sample consisted of peripheral blood. The receptors were gathered from a woman aged 45-60 years with active or convalescent COVID-19.

The chain links TRBV7-9 to TRBJ1-3, with a possible D match to TRBD1 (5 bases). Germline V gene sequence: CDR1 SEHNR, CDR2 FQNEAQ (reference sequence). The CDR3 is 15 residues long. V dropped 4 bases and J dropped 10 bases, with 20 bases sitting between them. The CDR3 reads CASSSIKSLGGTIYF. The CDR3 DNA is TGTGCCAGCAGCTCCATAAAATCCCTCGGGGGGACCATATATTTT.

This clone has just a few counts. The sample contains more than one DNA sequence encoding this CDR3. This rearrangement joins TRBV19 to TRBJ1-1; D remains unclear. The V gene lost 5 bases and the J gene lost 0 bases, with 7 bases spanning the gap. Per the germline V gene, CDR1 is LNHDA and CDR2 is SQIVND (reference sequence). This CDR3 is built from 13 residues. CDR3 residues: CASSVTVNTEAFF. The CDR3 DNA reads as TGTGCCAGTAGTGTTACAGTGAACACTGAAGCTTTCTTT. Full variable domain (rest looked up from reference TRBV19 and TRBJ1-1): DGGITQSPKYLFRKEGQNVTLSCEQNLNHDAMYWYRQDPGQGLRLIYYSQIVNDFQKGDIAEGYSVSREKKESFPLTVTSAQKNPTAFYLCASSVTVNTEAFFGQGTRLTVV.

The chain links TRBV5-1 to TRBJ2-3; no reliable D call. This CDR3 spans 14 amino acids. Trimming took off 3 bases at V and 4 bases at J, with 12 bases between the two ends. Germline V gives CDR1 SGHRS, CDR2 YFSETQ. The CDR3 reads CASSSASNSDTQYF. As DNA, the CDR3 is TGCGCCAGCAGCTCCGCCTCTAACTCAGATACGCAGTATTTT.

The V gene is TRBV3-1 (or the pseudogene TRBV3-2), the J gene TRBJ1-1; D is uncertain. The CDR3 runs to 15 residues. The V gene's germline CDR1 is LGHDT and CDR2 YNNKEL (reference sequence). Trimming left V 0 bases short and J 0 bases short, with 8 bases between. This CDR3 reads CASSQDEGLNTEAFF. DNA for the CDR3: TGTGCCAGCAGCCAAGATGAGGGTCTGAACACTGAAGCTTTCTTT.

The chain links TRBV2 to TRBJ2-3; 8 nucleotides line up with TRBD1. From germline, CDR1 is SNHLY and CDR2 FYNNEI. V lost 5 bases, J lost 4 bases, and 14 bases stayed unmatched. The CDR3 runs 17 residues. CDR3 DNA sequence: TGTGCCAGCAGTTTCCAGGGGGCCCCTGCCGGCGCAGATACGCAGTATTTT. It encodes CASSFQGAPAGADTQYF.

The chain links TRBV11-2 to TRBJ2-1; D is uncertain. CDR3 length equals 15 residues. Trimming removed 1 base from V and 0 bases from J, with 7 bases in between. Germline V gene sequence: CDR1 SGHAT, CDR2 FQNNGV. CDR3 sequence (DNA): TGTGCCAGCAGCTTAGGAGCGAGCTCCTACAATGAGCAGTTCTTC. This encodes CASSLGASSYNEQFF.

The chain recombines TRBV6-5 with TRBJ2-4, with D possibly matching TRBD1 (5 bases). The CDR3 has 12 residues. V gave up 7 bases and J gave up 4 bases, with 8 bases separating them. Germline lookup yields CDR1 MNHEY and CDR2 SVGAGI. In nucleotides, the CDR3 is TGTGCCAGCAAGGGGTTAAAAAACATTCAGTACTTC. Translating it yields CASKGLKNIQYF.

The CDR3 DNA reads TGTGCCAGCAGTTTATCCGGGACAGGGCTTGGAAACACCATATATTTT. Translation gives CASSLSGTGLGNTIYF. This chain uses TRBV28 with TRBJ1-3; 9 bases are a match to TRBD1. V gave up 1 base and J gave up 3 bases; unmatched junction bases: 4. Looked up from germline, CDR1 is MDHEN and CDR2 is SYDVKM. The CDR3 is 16 residues long.

This chain joins TRBV11-1 and TRBJ2-3; D is possibly TRBD1 (6 bases). V lost 0 bases, J lost 3 bases, and 7 bases lay in between. This CDR3 spans 14 amino acids. Germline lookup yields CDR1 SGHAT and CDR2 FQDESV (reference sequence). The CDR3 sequence is CASSLAQGTDTQYF. The CDR3 bases are TGTGCCAGCAGCTTAGCCCAGGGGACAGATACGCAGTATTTT.

The J gene is TRBJ1-2, the V gene TRBV27, with no clear D. This CDR3 contains 14 residues. Looked up from germline, CDR1 is MNHEY and CDR2 is SMNVEV (reference sequence). Trimming cost V 5 bases and J 3 bases, with 13 bases left between them. The CDR3, as DNA: TGTGCCAGCAGTCCCGACGGGAGGGACTATGGCTACACCTTC. This translates into CASSPDGRDYGYTF.

The chain employs TRBV3-1 (or the pseudogene TRBV3-2) and TRBJ1-4, with no clear D. V gave up 4 bases and J gave up 0 bases, with 12 bases separating them. This CDR3 spans 16 amino acids. The germline V gene encodes CDR1 LGHDT and CDR2 YNNKEL (reference sequence). In DNA form, the CDR3 reads TGTGCCAGCAGCCCCATACAGTCTGCAACTAATGAAAAACTGTTTTTT. As protein: CASSPIQSATNEKLFF.

This clone was observed once. This chain uses TRBV5-4 with TRBJ1-1; possibly TRBD1 for D (5 bases). In germline, CDR1 is SGHNT, CDR2 YYREEE (reference sequence). Trimming pared 0 bases from V and 3 bases from J, leaving 9 bases between. The length of the CDR3 is 14 residues. The CDR3 bases are TGTGCCAGCAGCTTGGGGCGCAGGGACACTGAAGCTTTCTTT. Its translation is CASSLGRRDTEAFF.

The V call is TRBV7-2, the J call TRBJ2-7; 10 bases map to TRBD2. This CDR3 is 15 amino acids long. V was clipped by 0 bases and J by 9 bases; unmatched bases: 8. CDR1 and CDR2 from the germline V gene are SGHTA and FQGNSA. The CDR3 is CASSLALSGREGQYF. In nucleotides, the CDR3 is TGTGCCAGCAGCTTAGCTCTAAGCGGGAGGGAGGGGCAGTACTTC.

This clone was recorded a few times. V and J are TRBV5-1 and TRBJ1-1; no firm D call. V lost 2 bases, J lost 0 bases, and 8 bases lay in between. Germline CDR1 SGHRS, CDR2 YFSETQ. CDR3 length: 14 residues. CDR3 amino acids: CASSLFEMNTEAFF. In DNA form, the CDR3 reads TGCGCCAGCAGCTTATTTGAGATGAACACTGAAGCTTTCTTT.

V gene TRBV19 combines with J gene TRBJ2-1; TRBD2 matches at 8 bases. Germline trimming cut 8 bases from V and 9 bases from J; bases unmatched to any gene: 12. This CDR3 has 14 amino acids. Germline V gene sequence: CDR1 LNHDA, CDR2 SQIVND (reference sequence). Written as DNA, the CDR3 is TGTGCCAGTGCCCAGGTAGCGGGATTCAGTGAGCAGTTCTTC. It codes for CASAQVAGFSEQFF.

The V gene is TRBV11-3, the J gene TRBJ1-1; D uncertain. V lost 2 bases and J 1 base, leaving 11 bases between the germline ends. The CDR3 contains 15 residues. Germline V gene lookup returns CDR1 SGHNT and CDR2 YENEEA. This CDR3 is CASSLTSLPNTEAFF. CDR3 nucleotide sequence: TGTGCCAGCAGCTTAACGTCCCTACCGAACACTGAAGCTTTCTTT. The full variable domain, in which reference TRBV11-3 and TRBJ1-1 provide the parts outside the CDR3, is EAGVVQSPRYKIIEKKQPVAFWCNPISGHNTLYWYLQNLGQGPELLIRYENEEAVDDSQLPKDRFSAERLKGVDSTLKIQPAELGDSAVYLCASSLTSLPNTEAFFGQGTRLTVV.

The chain combines TRBV27 with TRBJ2-1; tentative D call: TRBD1 (6 bases). Between the trimmed V and J ends, which lost 6 bases and 3 bases, there was a span of 27 bases. Germline V gives CDR1 MNHEY, CDR2 SMNVEV (reference sequence). The CDR3 spans 19 residues. Written as DNA, the CDR3 is TGTGCCAGCAGCCGACCAGGGGCTGTGGCGGCACCCCTCTACAATGAGCAGTTCTTC. Translated, it gives CASSRPGAVAAPLYNEQFF.

The V and J genes are TRBV5-1 and TRBJ1-5, with 8 nucleotides matching TRBD1. The V and J ends lost 0 bases and 2 bases, in that order; junction bases with no gene match: 7. CDR1 is SGHRS and CDR2 is YFSETQ in the germline V gene. This CDR3 is built from 17 residues. This CDR3 is CASSLEPGGAGNQPQHF. The CDR3 region has the DNA TGCGCCAGCAGCTTGGAGCCAGGGGGCGCCGGCAATCAGCCCCAGCATTTT.

In its sample, this clone was seen once. The V and J genes are TRBV6-5 and TRBJ1-3; 7 bases fit TRBD1. Germline loops: CDR1 MNHEY, CDR2 SVGAGI. The V segment lost 6 bases and the J segment 0 bases; nucleotides outside the gene matches: 5. There are 15 residues in the CDR3. The DNA for the CDR3 is TGTGCCAGCAGCGTACAGGGGCCCTCTGGAAACACCATATATTTT. Its protein is CASSVQGPSGNTIYF.

The table lists this clone with a few counts. The chain carries TRBV23-1 and TRBJ2-7; 10 positions match TRBD1. TRBV23-1 is marked as an open reading frame, function uncertain. The CDR3 is 15 residues long. V shed 6 bases, J shed 3 bases, and the junction held 8 bases outside the gene matches. The CDR3 bases are TGCGCCAGCAGAGAAACCGGGACAGGGGACTACGAGCAGTACTTC. The encoded protein is CASRETGTGDYEQYF.

This chain uses TRBV19 with TRBJ1-1; D ambiguous. V lost 7 bases and J 0 bases, leaving 12 bases between the germline ends. This CDR3 contains 14 residues. Germline-derived CDR1 and CDR2 are LNHDA and SQIVND (reference sequence). CDR3 nucleotide sequence: TGTGCCAGTAATTCGGTCTCCATGAACACTGAAGCTTTCTTT. It translates to CASNSVSMNTEAFF. Using reference TRBV19 and TRBJ1-1 for the parts outside the CDR3, the full variable domain is DGGITQSPKYLFRKEGQNVTLSCEQNLNHDAMYWYRQDPGQGLRLIYYSQIVNDFQKGDIAEGYSVSREKKESFPLTVTSAQKNPTAFYLCASNSVSMNTEAFFGQGTRLTVV.

The chain has TRBV11-2 and TRBJ1-4; D unresolved. Germline CDR1 and CDR2: SGHAT and FQNNGV. The CDR3 is made up of 15 amino acids. The ends were cut back, 1 base at V and 4 bases at J, with 10 bases in the middle. The CDR3 sequence is CASSLGQNSNEKLFF. The CDR3 bases are TGTGCCAGCAGCTTAGGTCAGAACAGTAATGAAAAACTGTTTTTT.

The chain uses TRBV11-2 and TRBJ1-5; 7 bases agree with TRBD1. This CDR3 is 15 amino acids long. V lost 1 base to trimming and J lost 5 bases; unmatched junction nucleotides: 5. Germline values: CDR1 SGHAT, CDR2 FQNNGV. The CDR3 nucleotides are TGTGCCAGCAGCTTAGGGACAGGAATATATCAGCCCCAGCATTTT. Translated: CASSLGTGIYQPQHF.

The J gene is TRBJ2-7, the V gene TRBV28; D remains ambiguous. Trimming cost V 3 bases and J 0 bases, with 9 bases left between them. This CDR3 contains 14 residues. CDR1 MDHEN and CDR2 SYDVKM come from the germline V gene. The CDR3 sequence is CASSFQYRSYEQYF. The CDR3 bases are TGTGCCAGCAGTTTTCAGTACCGCTCCTACGAGCAGTACTTC.

This clone was recorded a few times. The chain recombines TRBV18 with TRBJ1-3; D gene uncertain. V lost 6 bases to trimming and J lost 0 bases, with 15 bases between them. This CDR3 has 16 amino acids. Germline V gene lookup returns CDR1 KGHSH and CDR2 LQKENI. The CDR3 is CASSPGRGTSGNTIYF. In DNA, the CDR3 is TGTGCCAGCTCCCCGGGTCGGGGAACCTCTGGAAACACCATATATTTT. The full variable domain, in which reference TRBV18 and TRBJ1-3 provide the parts outside the CDR3, is NAGVMQNPRHLVRRRGQEARLRCSPMKGHSHVYWYRQLPEEGLKFMVYLQKENIIDESGMPKERFSAEFPKEGPSILRIQQVVRGDSAAYFCASSPGRGTSGNTIYFGEGSWLTVV.

V usage is TRBV19 and J usage is TRBJ2-3; tentatively, D is TRBD2 (6 bases). Germline V gives CDR1 LNHDA, CDR2 SQIVND (reference sequence). The CDR3 length is 15 residues. The V gene lost 5 bases and the J gene lost 6 bases, with 18 bases spanning the gap. CDR3 DNA: TGTGCCAGTAGTTTCCCGCGGGGTCTAGGCGATACGCAGTATTTT. Its protein product is CASSFPRGLGDTQYF.

The chain recombines TRBV18 with TRBJ1-5, with TRBD1 matching over 7 bases. CDR1 is KGHSH and CDR2 is LQKENI in the germline V gene. This CDR3 comprises 15 residues. V lost 4 bases, J lost 2 bases, and 5 bases stayed unmatched. CDR3 protein: CASSQTGSRNQPQHF. The CDR3 DNA is TGTGCCAGCTCACAGACAGGGTCTCGCAATCAGCCCCAGCATTTT.

The chain has TRBV28 and TRBJ1-5; 8 bases match TRBD1. This CDR3 has 15 residues. Germline V gives CDR1 MDHEN, CDR2 SYDVKM. Losses at the gene ends were 6 bases for V and 1 base for J; bases not matched to a gene: 5. The CDR3 here is CASSGQGASNQPQHF. In nucleotides, the CDR3 is TGTGCCAGCAGCGGTCAGGGGGCAAGCAATCAGCCCCAGCATTTT.

V and J are TRBV12-3 or TRBV12-4 and TRBJ1-1; 9 nucleotides align to TRBD1. The CDR3 runs to 13 residues. J gave up 3 bases and V 6 bases, and 2 bases lay outside the gene matches. The CDR3 bases are TGTGCCAGCAGACGACAGGGGGACACTGAAGCTTTCTTT. It specifies CASRRQGDTEAFF.